The 4 T cell receptor beta chains presented below share a single source sample, sequenced in a study of vaccination and CD4 T cells after COVID-19. Indicated treatment: approximately 10-day PBMC culture with coronavirus spike peptide pools or control peptides (ViraFEST assay). Cultured CD4+ T cells had their DNA profiled by the Oncomine TCR Beta short-read assay. TCRdb processed the PCR reads anew with MiXCR; each CDR3 protein has one entry. The sample lists about 9,600 distinct CDR3 sequences, approximately 25% occurring once. No cognate antigen is known for these TCRs. The specimen comprised CD4+ T cells from blood, cultured in vitro, sampled after SARS-CoV-2 vaccination. The receptors originated from a human donor who had recovered from COVID-19.

This clonotype was found a few times. The chain has TRBV4-1 and TRBJ2-5, with D unclear. This CDR3 region has 16 residues. V was clipped by 0 bases and J by 6 bases, with 17 bases between them. The germline gives CDR1 MGHRA, CDR2 YSYEKL. The CDR3 nucleotides read TGCGCCAGCAGCCAAGATCTCGGGTCTGGCATTCAGACCCAGTACTTC. It translates to CASSQDLGSGIQTQYF.

There are a few counts of this clonotype. The rearrangement joins TRBV28 to TRBJ1-5; 11 nucleotides agree with TRBD1. The CDR3 totals 19 residues. Trimming took 5 bases from V and 0 from J; bases not matched to a gene: 12. Germline V CDR1 and CDR2: MDHEN, SYDVKM. The CDR3 coding sequence is TGTGCCAGCAGTCCCTGGGACAGGGGGACGGACTATAGCAATCAGCCCCAGCATTTT. This translates into CASSPWDRGTDYSNQPQHF.

The rearrangement links TRBV7-3 to TRBJ2-3; a possible D gene is TRBD2 (5 bases). Germline values: CDR1 SGHTA, CDR2 FQGTGA. The CDR3 totals 14 residues. With 3 bases removed from V and 2 bases from J, the gap between germline ends came to 9 bases. The CDR3 loop is CASSFRDSTDTQYF. The CDR3 DNA reads as TGTGCCAGCAGCTTCCGGGATTCCACAGATACGCAGTATTTT.

This clonotype was counted between two and nine times. This sequence joins TRBV5-4 and TRBJ1-1; tentative D call: TRBD1 (6 bases). The ends were cut back, 6 bases at V and 4 bases at J, with 16 bases in the middle. The CDR3 extends over 14 amino acids. CDR1 and CDR2 from the germline V gene are SGHNT and YYREEE (reference sequence). The CDR3 here is CASTRGERGTEAFF. The CDR3 DNA reads TGTGCCAGCACCAGGGGTGAAAGGGGCACTGAAGCTTTCTTT.